This is a list of T cell receptor beta chains from one sample in a study of T-cell reconstitution after alpha-beta-depleted transplantation in children. TCRdb re-called the PCR reads through MiXCR, storing one row per CDR3 protein. The sample includes fewer than 700,000 distinct CDR3 sequences, approximately 13% of them seen just once. The source material was PBMCs, mostly from graft donor cells, sampled 360 days after TCRalphabeta/CD19-depleted stem cell transplant. These receptors all stem from a male patient between 5 and 17 years old who had a stem cell transplant for acute myeloid leukemia, so the T cells may come from the graft donor. The CDR3 runs from the conserved cysteine through the conserved F or W. Fields, in order: D gene, clone size, J gene, V gene, CDR3 protein, CDR3 DNA. A D gene is named only where the DNA matches it firmly. Not every row has a clone size; where given, it reads once, few, many or a size class.

d_gene: TRBD1; abundance: few; j_gene: TRBJ2-5; v_gene: TRBV7-3; CDR3aa: CASSRGQGAIETQYF; CDR3nt: TGTGCCAGCAGCCGAGGACAGGGGGCTATAGAGACCCAGTACTTC
d_gene: TRBD1; abundance: few; j_gene: TRBJ2-3; v_gene: TRBV20-1; CDR3aa: CSARDRGQKDTQYF; CDR3nt: TGCAGTGCTAGGGACAGGGGGCAAAAGGATACGCAGTATTTT
d_gene: .; abundance: .; j_gene: TRBJ1-5; v_gene: TRBV28; CDR3aa: CATWDRWVPQHF; CDR3nt: TGTGCCACCTGGGACCGCTGGGTACCCCAGCATTTT
d_gene: .; abundance: many; j_gene: TRBJ2-7; v_gene: TRBV28; CDR3aa: CASRLRPVGWQYF; CDR3nt: TGTGCCAGCAGACTCCGCCCCGTAGGGTGGCAGTACTTC
d_gene: .; abundance: .; j_gene: TRBJ2-3; v_gene: TRBV2; CDR3aa: CASSLVVASSTDTQYF; CDR3nt: TGTGCCAGCAGCCTAGTAGTTGCCTCTAGCACAGATACGCAGTATTTT
d_gene: .; abundance: .; j_gene: TRBJ2-7; v_gene: TRBV28; CDR3aa: CASSFRPRGGPTTYEQYF; CDR3nt: TGTGCCAGCAGTTTCCGCCCCAGGGGAGGACCCACAACCTACGAGCAGTACTTC
d_gene: .; abundance: few; j_gene: TRBJ2-7; v_gene: TRBV27; CDR3aa: CASSFYRTYYEQYF; CDR3nt: TGTGCCAGCAGTTTCTACAGGACCTACTACGAGCAGTACTTC
d_gene: TRBD1; abundance: .; j_gene: TRBJ2-3; v_gene: TRBV7-2; CDR3aa: CASSTDRGRFTQYF; CDR3nt: TGTGCCAGCAGCACGGACAGGGGGCGCTTTACGCAGTATTTT
d_gene: TRBD2; abundance: .; j_gene: TRBJ2-3; v_gene: TRBV20-1; CDR3aa: CSARDWSSGTSTDTQYF; CDR3nt: TGCAGTGCTAGAGATTGGTCTAGCGGGACTTCTACAGATACGCAGTATTTT
d_gene: .; abundance: few; j_gene: TRBJ1-2; v_gene: TRBV25-1; CDR3aa: CASSELGTYYGYTF; CDR3nt: TGTGCCAGCAGTGAATTAGGGACCTACTATGGCTACACCTTC
d_gene: TRBD2; abundance: many; j_gene: TRBJ2-7; v_gene: TRBV12-3/TRBV12-4; CDR3aa: CASSASKGTSGRLYEQYF; CDR3nt: TGTGCCAGCAGTGCTTCCAAAGGGACTAGCGGGAGGCTCTACGAGCAGTACTTC
d_gene: .; abundance: many; j_gene: TRBJ2-5; v_gene: TRBV28; CDR3aa: CASSLWGARDTRETQYF; CDR3nt: TGTGCCAGCAGTTTATGGGGGGCCCGCGATACCAGGGAGACCCAGTACTTC
d_gene: TRBD1; abundance: .; j_gene: TRBJ2-1; v_gene: TRBV24-1; CDR3aa: CATSDPDRGTNNEQFF; CDR3nt: TGTGCCACCAGTGATCCGGACAGGGGGACTAACAATGAGCAGTTCTTC
d_gene: .; abundance: few; j_gene: TRBJ2-1; v_gene: TRBV27; CDR3aa: CASRKLGNEQFF; CDR3nt: TGTGCCAGCAGGAAATTAGGTAATGAGCAGTTCTTC
d_gene: TRBD1; abundance: many; j_gene: TRBJ2-5; v_gene: TRBV29-1; CDR3aa: CRAKTDRVQETQYF; CDR3nt: TGCAGAGCGAAGACTGACAGGGTTCAAGAGACCCAGTACTTC
d_gene: .; abundance: few; j_gene: TRBJ2-5; v_gene: TRBV14; CDR3aa: CASSHLGSEETQYF; CDR3nt: TGTGCCAGCAGCCACCTCGGGAGCGAAGAGACCCAGTACTTC
d_gene: TRBD1; abundance: many; j_gene: TRBJ2-3; v_gene: TRBV29-1; CDR3aa: CSVGQLFADTQYF; CDR3nt: TGCAGCGTGGGACAGCTCTTTGCAGATACGCAGTATTTT
d_gene: TRBD2; abundance: .; j_gene: TRBJ2-1; v_gene: TRBV4-3; CDR3aa: CASSQDYAREDEQFF; CDR3nt: TGCGCCAGCAGCCAAGATTACGCCCGGGAGGATGAGCAGTTCTTC
d_gene: TRBD2; abundance: few; j_gene: TRBJ2-7; v_gene: TRBV7-2; CDR3aa: CASRIAGLGLSPFEQYF; CDR3nt: TGTGCCAGCAGGATTGCCGGACTAGGCCTTTCTCCTTTCGAGCAGTACTTC